The 19 T cell receptor beta chains given below trace back to one sample, sequenced in a study of cytomegalovirus exposure and HLA in healthy donors. The PCR employed 60 Vbeta primers together with 13 Jbeta primers. Measured with immunoSEQ multiplex PCR; TCRdb has only the in-frame clones, and not every one. Its clone listing holds 150,000 to 200,000 clones. Specimen: PBMCs. The receptors come from a woman aged 18-30 years in good health and CMV-seropositive.

The V call is TRBV19, the J call TRBJ1-1, with D possibly being TRBD1 (6 bases). This CDR3 is 12 amino acids long. The V and J ends lost 3 bases and 4 bases respectively, with 6 bases between them. In germline, CDR1 is LNHDA, CDR2 SQIVND (reference sequence). As DNA, the CDR3 is TGTGCCAGTAGTATCAGGGGCACTGAAGCTTTCTTT. Protein: CASSIRGTEAFF.

The chain carries TRBV19 and TRBJ1-5; 12 bases agree with TRBD1. Germline trimming cut 6 bases from V and 6 bases from J; bases unmatched to any gene: 6. CDR3 length: 15 amino acids. Germline V lookup: CDR1 LNHDA, CDR2 SQIVND (reference sequence). CDR3 DNA sequence: TGTGCCAGTAGGATGGGACAGGGGGCAATTCAGCCCCAGCATTTT. Translating gives CASRMGQGAIQPQHF.

The rearrangement links TRBV25-1 to TRBJ1-1, with D possibly TRBD1 on 5 matching bases. This CDR3 comprises 14 residues. From germline, CDR1 is MGHDK and CDR2 SYGVNS. V dropped 4 bases and J dropped 0 bases, with 9 bases sitting between them. This CDR3 is CASSGLGVNTEAFF. The CDR3 DNA is TGTGCCAGCAGTGGCCTAGGGGTGAACACTGAAGCTTTCTTT.

The chain carries TRBV5-6 and TRBJ2-5; D perhaps matches TRBD2 (6 bases). The closer fit of TRBJ2-7 to the DNA end suggests the J call may be wrong. CDR1 SGHDT and CDR2 YYEEEE come from the germline V gene. There are 16 residues in the CDR3. The CDR3 region has the DNA TGTGCCAGCAGCTCCCCCGGGCGGGACCCTTCTTACGAGCAGTACTTC. It codes for CASSSPGRDPSYEQYF.

V and J are TRBV7-9 and TRBJ1-6; D might be TRBD1 (5 bases). The length of the CDR3 is 12 residues. V gave up 1 base and J gave up 11 bases, with 6 bases separating them. The germline V gene has CDR1 SEHNR and CDR2 FQNEAQ (reference sequence). In DNA form, the CDR3 reads TGTGCCAGCAGCTTAGAGACAGCACCCCTCCACTTT. Translation gives CASSLETAPLHF.

V usage is TRBV7-8 and J usage is TRBJ2-1; 7 bases match TRBD2. CDR3 length equals 16 residues. CDR1 is SGHVS and CDR2 is FQNEAQ in the germline V gene. J was trimmed by 0 bases and V by 2 bases; bases with no gene match: 4. CDR3 protein: CASSLMGGSSYNEQFF. The CDR3 nucleotides are TGTGCCAGCAGCTTAATGGGGGGGAGCTCCTACAATGAGCAGTTCTTC.

The J gene is TRBJ2-2, the V gene TRBV19; D is possibly TRBD1 (5 bases). CDR3 length: 16 amino acids. V was trimmed by 6 bases and J by 2 bases, leaving 16 bases between them. Germline V lookup: CDR1 LNHDA, CDR2 SQIVND (reference sequence). CDR3 in DNA: TGTGCCAGTAGAACTCCCTCAGGGCTAAACACCGGGGAGCTGTTTTTT. Amino acids: CASRTPSGLNTGELFF.

This chain links TRBV27 with TRBJ2-5, with D perhaps matching TRBD1 (6 bases). V gave up 6 bases and J gave up 2 bases, with 19 bases separating them. CDR1 and CDR2 from the germline V gene are MNHEY and SMNVEV (reference sequence). The CDR3 length is 16 residues. The CDR3 spells CASSRDRGRGQETQYF. Here the CDR3 DNA reads TGTGCCAGCAGCCGTGACCGGGGTAGGGGGCAAGAGACCCAGTACTTC.

V and J are TRBV5-5 and TRBJ2-7, with 7 bases aligning to TRBD1. Trimming removed 4 bases from V and 3 bases from J; junction bases left unmatched: 10. This CDR3 contains 15 residues. Germline V gene sequence: CDR1 SGHKS, CDR2 YYEKEE (reference sequence). Here the CDR3 reads CASSLRDRDFYEQYF. CDR3 DNA sequence: TGTGCCAGCAGCCTCCGGGACAGAGACTTCTACGAGCAGTACTTC.

The V and J genes are TRBV29-1 and TRBJ1-2, with TRBD1 matching 8 bases. The CDR3 contains 13 residues. The V gene end was trimmed by 6 bases and the J gene end by 2 bases; junction bases not matched to a gene: 5. CDR1 is SQVTM and CDR2 is ANQGSEA in the germline V gene. The DNA of the CDR3 is TGCAGCGTAACGACAGGGGCCAACTATGGCTACACCTTC. This gives the protein CSVTTGANYGYTF.

The chain uses TRBV7-2 and TRBJ2-5; D is possibly TRBD1 (7 bases). The CDR3 is 14 residues long. From germline, CDR1 is SGHTA and CDR2 FQGNSA. Trimming removed 4 bases at V and 4 bases at J, with 13 bases between. CDR3 in DNA: TGTGCCAGCAGCTACAGGGGACTGGGAGAGACCCAGTACTTC. It encodes CASSYRGLGETQYF.

The chain employs TRBV10-3 and TRBJ1-1; no reliable D call. V lost 7 bases, J lost 6 bases, and 15 bases lay in between. The CDR3 runs 13 residues. CDR1 is ENHRY and CDR2 is SYGVKD in the germline V gene. The CDR3 here is CAIKRAVGAEAFF. The CDR3 DNA is TGTGCCATCAAGCGAGCAGTAGGTGCTGAAGCTTTCTTT.

The CDR3 loop is CASSIGTPNYGYTF. In DNA, the CDR3 is TGTGCCAGTAGTATCGGGACTCCTAACTATGGCTACACCTTC. V is TRBV19 and J is TRBJ1-2; D is possibly TRBD1 (5 bases). This CDR3 is 14 amino acids long. V lost 3 bases, J lost 0 bases, and 8 bases lay in between. The germline V gene has CDR1 LNHDA and CDR2 SQIVND (reference sequence).

J is TRBJ1-5 and V is TRBV7-8, with D perhaps matching TRBD1 (6 bases). Trimming removed 5 bases from V and 3 bases from J, with 11 bases in between. This CDR3 is 14 amino acids long. Germline CDR1 reads SGHVS; CDR2 reads FQNEAQ. CDR3 amino acids: CASSEDRLNQPQHF. The CDR3, as DNA: TGTGCCAGCAGCGAGGACAGACTCAATCAGCCCCAGCATTTT.

V and J are TRBV6-6 and TRBJ1-2; the D gene is possibly TRBD1 (6 bases). CDR3 length equals 15 residues. Per germline, CDR1 MNHNY and CDR2 SVGAGI (reference sequence). The germline V and J ends were trimmed by 2 bases and 6 bases, with 16 bases remaining between them. CDR3 DNA sequence: TGTGCCAGCAGTTACCCGGGACAACCGGGCAATGGCTACACCTTC. This codes for CASSYPGQPGNGYTF.

V is TRBV28 and J is TRBJ2-7; D is ambiguous. V was trimmed by 7 bases and J by 2 bases, leaving 12 bases between them. Germline CDR1 is MDHEN and CDR2 is SYDVKM. The CDR3 is 13 amino acids. The CDR3 nucleotides are TGTGCCAGCACCCCTCTAGTTCCCTACGAGCAGTACTTC. Amino acid sequence: CASTPLVPYEQYF.

The gene calls are TRBV4-1 and TRBJ1-5; tentatively, D is TRBD1 (5 bases). Germline-derived CDR1 and CDR2 are MGHRA and YSYEKL. The V gene lost 2 bases and the J gene lost 0 bases, with 8 bases spanning the gap. The CDR3 is made up of 15 amino acids. CDR3 nucleotides: TGCGCCAGCAGCCAACCGACAGCTAGCAATCAGCCCCAGCATTTT. This sequence encodes CASSQPTASNQPQHF.

This sequence joins TRBV29-1 and TRBJ1-1; D is unresolved. Germline CDR1 SQVTM, CDR2 ANQGSEA. The CDR3 has 9 amino acids. V was trimmed by 4 bases and J by 7 bases, leaving 4 bases between them. CDR3 amino acids: CSVGYEAFF. CDR3 nucleotide sequence: TGCAGCGTTGGCTATGAAGCTTTCTTT.

The rearrangement links TRBV4-2 to TRBJ2-4; the match to TRBD1 covers 9 bases. With 2 bases clipped from V and 2 bases from J, the junction kept 4 bases outside the gene matches. The germline V gene has CDR1 LGHNA and CDR2 YNFKEQ. There are 16 residues in the CDR3. CDR3 amino acids: CASSQRDRETKNIQYF. CDR3 coding DNA: TGTGCCAGCAGCCAACGGGACAGGGAAACCAAAAACATTCAGTACTTC.